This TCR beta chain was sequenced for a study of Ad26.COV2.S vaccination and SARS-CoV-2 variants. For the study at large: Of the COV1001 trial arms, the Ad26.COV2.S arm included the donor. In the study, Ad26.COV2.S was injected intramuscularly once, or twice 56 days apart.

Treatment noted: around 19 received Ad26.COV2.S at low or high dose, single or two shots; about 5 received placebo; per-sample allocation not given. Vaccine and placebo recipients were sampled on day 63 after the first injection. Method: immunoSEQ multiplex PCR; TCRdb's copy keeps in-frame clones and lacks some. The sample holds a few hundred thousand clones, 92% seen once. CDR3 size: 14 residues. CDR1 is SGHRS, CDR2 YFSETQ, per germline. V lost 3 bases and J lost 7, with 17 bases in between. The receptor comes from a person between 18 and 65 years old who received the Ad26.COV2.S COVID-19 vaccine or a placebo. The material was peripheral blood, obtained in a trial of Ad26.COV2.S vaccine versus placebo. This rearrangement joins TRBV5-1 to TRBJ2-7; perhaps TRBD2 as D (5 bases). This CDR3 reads CASSSQTTVGEQYF. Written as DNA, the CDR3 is TGCGCCAGCAGCTCGCAGACTACGGTCGGGGAGCAGTACTTC.